The 7 T cell receptor beta chains below come from one sample, sequenced in a study of cytomegalovirus exposure and HLA in healthy donors. The study ran its PCR with 60 Vbeta and 13 Jbeta primers. Only in-frame clones appear in the TCRdb table, and some are missing; sequencing was by immunoSEQ multiplex PCR. The listing contains approximately 37,000 clones. Sequencing used PBMCs. All receptors come from a man aged 40-49 years in good health and CMV-seropositive.

The V call is TRBV4-1, the J call TRBJ2-7; D might be TRBD1 (5 bases). Trimming took 1 base from V and 2 from J, leaving 9 bases between them. Germline CDR1 MGHRA, CDR2 YSYEKL. The CDR3 is made up of 14 amino acids. The CDR3: CASSQATGTYEQYF. In DNA, the CDR3 is TGCGCCAGCAGCCAAGCAACAGGCACCTACGAGCAGTACTTC.

This sequence joins TRBV5-1 and TRBJ2-5; D is unresolved. The J call may not be correct, given that the DNA end is closer to TRBJ2-7. The germline V gene has CDR1 SGHRS and CDR2 YFSETQ. The CDR3 length is 13 residues. In DNA form, the CDR3 reads TGCGCCAGCAGCCCACCTATACCCTACGAGCAGTACTTC. This gives the protein CASSPPIPYEQYF.

J is TRBJ1-1 and V is TRBV18; 7 nucleotides match TRBD1. Germline trimming cut 2 bases from V and 7 bases from J; bases unmatched to any gene: 4. The CDR3 length is 13 residues. Per germline, CDR1 KGHSH and CDR2 LQKENI. The CDR3 sequence is CASSPRQGDEAFF. Here the CDR3 DNA reads TGTGCCAGCTCACCAAGACAGGGCGATGAAGCTTTCTTT.

This chain joins TRBV5-1 and TRBJ1-1, with TRBD1 as a possible D gene (6 bases). V was pared by 4 bases and J by 1 base, with 17 bases between. This CDR3 is 16 amino acids long. Germline CDR1 reads SGHRS; CDR2 reads YFSETQ. CDR3 loop: CASSLPTQGTNTEAFF. DNA of the CDR3: TGCGCCAGCAGCCTACCCACACAGGGCACGAACACTGAAGCTTTCTTT.

This rearrangement joins TRBV30 to TRBJ2-1, with TRBD2 matching over 7 bases. J lost 12 bases, V lost 3 bases, and 8 bases had no gene match. The germline V gene encodes CDR1 GTSNPN and CDR2 SVGIG (reference sequence). CDR3 size: 12 residues. CDR3 nucleotide sequence: TGTGCCTGGAGCGATACTAGCGTTACGCAGTTCTTC. As protein: CAWSDTSVTQFF.

The genes are TRBV6-1 and TRBJ1-5; D may be TRBD1 (6 bases). Per the germline V gene, CDR1 is MNHNS and CDR2 is SASEGT. The CDR3 runs 15 residues. Trimming removed 6 bases from V and 0 bases from J, with 12 bases in between. The CDR3 spells CASSPDRYSNQPQHF. CDR3 coding DNA: TGTGCCAGCAGCCCGGACAGATATAGCAATCAGCCCCAGCATTTT.

With respect to this clone: This specimen includes other DNA sequences encoding the same CDR3. The V gene is TRBV27, the J gene TRBJ2-7; the match to TRBD1 covers 7 bases. The V segment lost 6 bases and the J segment 5 bases; nucleotides outside the gene matches: 13. The germline CDR1 and CDR2 sequences are MNHEY and SMNVEV (reference sequence). The CDR3 contains 15 residues. CDR3 sequence: CASSPRGKGLDEQYF. CDR3 bases: TGTGCCAGCAGCCCCAGGGGGAAGGGCCTGGACGAGCAGTACTTC.